This is a list of T cell receptor beta chains from one sample in a study of blood T cells in healthy people across ages. TCRdb used MiXCR to reprocess the 5' RACE reads, holding one entry per CDR3 protein. The sample contains 1,100,000 or so distinct CDR3 sequences, more than 35% of which appear only once. The sample taken for sequencing was blood. These receptors were taken from a woman aged 55-75 years in good health. CDR3s include the opening cysteine and the closing phenylalanine or tryptophan. Fields, in order: V gene, J gene, clone size, D gene, CDR3 protein, CDR3 DNA. A D gene is named only where the DNA matches it firmly. Clone size is given for some rows only: seen once, a few or many times, or a class if the clone is expanded.

V gene: TRBV12-3/TRBV12-4; J gene: TRBJ1-4; clone size: .; D gene: .; CDR3 protein: CASRIGAANEKLFF; CDR3 DNA: TGTGCCAGCAGAATAGGAGCGGCTAATGAAAAACTGTTTTTT
V gene: TRBV2; J gene: TRBJ1-1; clone size: .; D gene: .; CDR3 protein: CASRDFPNTEAFF; CDR3 DNA: TGTGCCAGCCGGGACTTCCCGAACACTGAAGCTTTCTTT
V gene: TRBV5-6; J gene: TRBJ2-1; clone size: .; D gene: .; CDR3 protein: CASSHVRGSRSNEQFF; CDR3 DNA: TGTGCCAGCAGCCACGTCCGAGGGAGTAGGTCGAATGAGCAGTTCTTC
V gene: TRBV27; J gene: TRBJ2-1; clone size: .; D gene: TRBD2; CDR3 protein: CASRTTSGTDYNEQFF; CDR3 DNA: TGTGCCAGCAGAACGACTAGCGGGACGGACTACAATGAGCAGTTCTTC
V gene: TRBV20-1; J gene: TRBJ2-5; clone size: few; D gene: .; CDR3 protein: CSAHRWGSDETQYF; CDR3 DNA: TGCAGTGCGCATCGGTGGGGTTCAGATGAGACCCAGTACTTC
V gene: TRBV7-3; J gene: TRBJ2-1; clone size: few; D gene: TRBD1; CDR3 protein: CASSPRAGTGFNEQFF; CDR3 DNA: TGTGCCAGCAGCCCACGTGCCGGGACAGGGTTCAATGAGCAGTTCTTC
V gene: TRBV10-3; J gene: TRBJ2-7; clone size: few; D gene: TRBD2; CDR3 protein: CAISGPRLAGEFSDEQYF; CDR3 DNA: TGTGCCATCAGTGGCCCAAGACTAGCGGGAGAGTTCTCCGACGAGCAGTACTTC
V gene: TRBV5-1; J gene: TRBJ2-3; clone size: few; D gene: .; CDR3 protein: CASSPRHNSGTDTQYF; CDR3 DNA: TGCGCCAGCAGCCCCAGACACAATTCGGGAACAGATACGCAGTATTTT
V gene: TRBV3-1; J gene: TRBJ2-7; clone size: .; D gene: .; CDR3 protein: CASSQAPFSYEQYF; CDR3 DNA: TGTGCCAGCAGCCAAGCCCCCTTTTCCTACGAGCAGTACTTC
V gene: TRBV4-1; J gene: TRBJ1-4; clone size: .; D gene: .; CDR3 protein: CASSQERGPLREKLFF; CDR3 DNA: TGCGCCAGCAGCCAAGAGAGGGGCCCCTTGAGGGAAAAACTGTTTTTT
V gene: TRBV9; J gene: TRBJ2-6; clone size: once; D gene: .; CDR3 protein: CASSVALPGTSSGANVLTF; CDR3 DNA: TGTGCCAGCAGCGTAGCTCTTCCAGGTACTTCGTCTGGGGCCAACGTCCTGACTTTC
V gene: TRBV29-1; J gene: TRBJ2-7; clone size: .; D gene: .; CDR3 protein: CSVGDWGEQYF; CDR3 DNA: TGCAGCGTTGGGGACTGGGGCGAGCAGTACTTC
V gene: TRBV15; J gene: TRBJ1-1; clone size: .; D gene: TRBD1; CDR3 protein: CATSLQGARVTEAFF; CDR3 DNA: TGTGCCACCAGCTTACAGGGGGCGCGTGTCACTGAAGCTTTCTTT
V gene: TRBV6-5; J gene: TRBJ2-7; clone size: .; D gene: .; CDR3 protein: CASSYGGALTEQYF; CDR3 DNA: TGTGCCAGCAGTTACGGCGGGGCATTAACCGAGCAGTACTTC
V gene: TRBV18; J gene: TRBJ2-1; clone size: .; D gene: .; CDR3 protein: CASSPRRGVQGYEQFF; CDR3 DNA: TGTGCCAGCTCACCACGGCGAGGTGTCCAAGGCTATGAGCAGTTCTTC
V gene: TRBV6-6; J gene: TRBJ2-1; clone size: .; D gene: .; CDR3 protein: CASSYKGDEQFF; CDR3 DNA: TGTGCCAGCAGTTACAAAGGAGATGAGCAGTTCTTC
V gene: TRBV12-3/TRBV12-4; J gene: TRBJ1-1; clone size: .; D gene: TRBD1; CDR3 protein: CASSFLTGPMNTEAFF; CDR3 DNA: TGTGCCAGCAGCTTTCTGACAGGGCCCATGAACACTGAAGCTTTCTTT
V gene: TRBV30; J gene: TRBJ2-7; clone size: .; D gene: .; CDR3 protein: CAWTASYEQYF; CDR3 DNA: TGTGCCTGGACGGCCTCCTACGAGCAGTACTTC
V gene: TRBV29-1; J gene: TRBJ2-7; clone size: .; D gene: .; CDR3 protein: CSVGQGMLIEQYF; CDR3 DNA: TGCAGCGTTGGCCAGGGGATGCTCATCGAGCAGTACTTC
V gene: TRBV2; J gene: TRBJ1-1; clone size: .; D gene: .; CDR3 protein: CASSEQGQGNTEAFF; CDR3 DNA: TGTGCCAGCAGTGAACAAGGGCAGGGGAACACTGAAGCTTTCTTT
V gene: TRBV29-1; J gene: TRBJ1-2; clone size: few; D gene: .; CDR3 protein: CSVAGGSYGYTF; CDR3 DNA: TGCAGCGTTGCGGGAGGGAGCTATGGCTACACCTTC
V gene: TRBV4-2; J gene: TRBJ2-1; clone size: few; D gene: TRBD2; CDR3 protein: CASSQDLSGARNEQFF; CDR3 DNA: TGTGCCAGCAGCCAAGATCTTAGCGGGGCCCGAAATGAGCAGTTCTTC
V gene: TRBV6-6; J gene: TRBJ1-5; clone size: .; D gene: TRBD1; CDR3 protein: CASRPGQLNQPQHF; CDR3 DNA: TGTGCCAGCAGACCGGGACAGCTCAATCAGCCCCAGCATTTT
V gene: TRBV5-1; J gene: TRBJ2-7; clone size: .; D gene: .; CDR3 protein: CASSPGLSSSYEQYF; CDR3 DNA: TGCGCCAGCAGCCCGGGACTTTCCAGCTCCTACGAGCAGTACTTC
V gene: TRBV4-1; J gene: TRBJ2-1; clone size: .; D gene: TRBD2; CDR3 protein: CASSRPGLATYNEQFF; CDR3 DNA: TGCGCCAGCAGTCGGCCGGGACTAGCGACCTACAATGAGCAGTTCTTC
V gene: TRBV5-1; J gene: TRBJ2-3; clone size: many; D gene: TRBD2; CDR3 protein: CASSLGLASTDTQYF; CDR3 DNA: TGTGCCAGCAGCTTGGGACTAGCCTCCACAGATACGCAGTATTTT
V gene: TRBV6-2/TRBV6-3; J gene: TRBJ2-7; clone size: .; D gene: TRBD2; CDR3 protein: CASAKDWGGDSYEQYF; CDR3 DNA: TGTGCCAGCGCCAAGGATTGGGGAGGGGACTCCTACGAGCAGTACTTC
V gene: TRBV6-5; J gene: TRBJ2-4; clone size: few; D gene: TRBD2; CDR3 protein: CASSRTSGRWWEQYF; CDR3 DNA: TGTGCCAGCAGCCGGACTAGCGGGAGGTGGTGGGAGCAGTACTTC
V gene: TRBV29-1; J gene: TRBJ2-3; clone size: few; D gene: .; CDR3 protein: CSVLTRQGGRVDTQYF; CDR3 DNA: TGCAGCGTCCTCACCCGACAGGGAGGGAGGGTAGATACGCAGTATTTT
V gene: TRBV28; J gene: TRBJ2-7; clone size: .; D gene: .; CDR3 protein: CASSFFYYEQYF; CDR3 DNA: TGTGCCAGCAGTTTCTTCTACTACGAGCAGTACTTC
V gene: TRBV2; J gene: TRBJ2-1; clone size: once; D gene: .; CDR3 protein: CAAATITHNEQFF; CDR3 DNA: TGTGCCGCGGCAACGATTACCCACAATGAGCAGTTCTTC
V gene: TRBV15; J gene: TRBJ2-3; clone size: .; D gene: TRBD2; CDR3 protein: CATSNYGLATDTQYF; CDR3 DNA: TGTGCCACCAGCAACTATGGACTAGCCACAGATACGCAGTATTTT
V gene: TRBV4-1; J gene: TRBJ1-1; clone size: .; D gene: TRBD1; CDR3 protein: CASSNRQGKNTEAFF; CDR3 DNA: TGCGCCAGCAGCAACCGACAGGGTAAGAACACTGAAGCTTTCTTT
V gene: TRBV7-2; J gene: TRBJ2-1; clone size: .; D gene: .; CDR3 protein: CASSFDSHNEQFF; CDR3 DNA: TGTGCCAGCAGCTTTGATTCGCACAATGAGCAGTTCTTC
V gene: TRBV10-3; J gene: TRBJ2-1; clone size: .; D gene: TRBD2; CDR3 protein: CAAQSGVNYNEQFF; CDR3 DNA: TGTGCCGCCCAAAGCGGGGTGAACTACAATGAGCAGTTCTTC
V gene: TRBV7-2; J gene: TRBJ2-1; clone size: many; D gene: .; CDR3 protein: CASSLAVAAHNEQFF; CDR3 DNA: TGTGCCAGCAGCTTAGCGGTAGCAGCCCACAATGAGCAGTTCTTC
V gene: TRBV20-1; J gene: TRBJ2-7; clone size: .; D gene: .; CDR3 protein: CSALRDISYEQYF; CDR3 DNA: TGCAGTGCGCTCCGGGACATCTCCTACGAGCAGTACTTC
V gene: TRBV29-1; J gene: TRBJ2-3; clone size: .; D gene: TRBD1; CDR3 protein: CSVPIGQGFVDTQYF; CDR3 DNA: TGCAGCGTTCCAATCGGACAGGGATTTGTAGATACGCAGTATTTT
V gene: TRBV20-1; J gene: TRBJ2-5; clone size: .; D gene: .; CDR3 protein: CSARPAASLFQETQYF; CDR3 DNA: TGCAGTGCTAGACCTGCGGCTAGCCTATTCCAAGAGACCCAGTACTTC
V gene: TRBV7-2; J gene: TRBJ2-1; clone size: .; D gene: TRBD2; CDR3 protein: CASRVTSGGNNEQFF; CDR3 DNA: TGTGCCAGCAGAGTAACTAGCGGCGGAAACAATGAGCAGTTCTTC
V gene: TRBV29-1; J gene: TRBJ1-2; clone size: few; D gene: .; CDR3 protein: CSVEGRGYTF; CDR3 DNA: TGCAGCGTTGAAGGGCGCGGCTACACCTTC
V gene: TRBV20-1; J gene: TRBJ2-3; clone size: few; D gene: .; CDR3 protein: CSAGVGSPTDTQYF; CDR3 DNA: TGCAGTGCTGGGGTAGGGTCCCCCACAGATACGCAGTATTTT
V gene: TRBV28; J gene: TRBJ2-1; clone size: .; D gene: TRBD2; CDR3 protein: CASRPLGGVLNEQFF; CDR3 DNA: TGTGCCAGCAGGCCCTTGGGAGGGGTACTAAATGAGCAGTTCTTC
V gene: TRBV7-6; J gene: TRBJ1-5; clone size: .; D gene: .; CDR3 protein: CASSPPVRPRNQPQHF; CDR3 DNA: TGTGCCAGCAGCCCACCGGTTCGTCCTCGCAATCAGCCCCAGCATTTT
V gene: TRBV5-1; J gene: TRBJ2-1; clone size: .; D gene: .; CDR3 protein: CASSQGQPLYNEQFF; CDR3 DNA: TGCGCCAGCAGCCAGGGGCAGCCCCTCTACAATGAGCAGTTCTTC
V gene: TRBV6-6; J gene: TRBJ1-1; clone size: .; D gene: .; CDR3 protein: CASSYSEVNTEAFF; CDR3 DNA: TGTGCCAGCAGTTACTCGGAGGTGAACACTGAAGCTTTCTTT
V gene: TRBV7-2; J gene: TRBJ2-1; clone size: .; D gene: TRBD2; CDR3 protein: CASSLIAGVMNEQFF; CDR3 DNA: TGTGCCAGCAGCTTAATAGCGGGGGTGATGAATGAGCAGTTCTTC
V gene: TRBV7-9; J gene: TRBJ2-1; clone size: .; D gene: .; CDR3 protein: CASPIGGSAYNEQFF; CDR3 DNA: TGTGCCAGCCCCATCGGAGGGTCCGCCTACAATGAGCAGTTCTTC
V gene: TRBV4-1; J gene: TRBJ2-5; clone size: few; D gene: .; CDR3 protein: CASSQEAHGVATQYF; CDR3 DNA: TGCGCCAGCAGCCAAGAGGCTCACGGGGTCGCGACCCAGTACTTC
V gene: TRBV9; J gene: TRBJ2-7; clone size: few; D gene: .; CDR3 protein: CASSDGGTASVEQYF; CDR3 DNA: TGTGCCAGCAGCGATGGGGGGACGGCCTCCGTCGAGCAGTACTTC
V gene: TRBV12-3/TRBV12-4; J gene: TRBJ2-1; clone size: .; D gene: TRBD2; CDR3 protein: CASSFGGGKGEQFF; CDR3 DNA: TGTGCCAGCAGTTTCGGGGGAGGGAAGGGTGAGCAGTTCTTC
V gene: TRBV6-5; J gene: TRBJ2-1; clone size: few; D gene: TRBD1; CDR3 protein: CASSSLGTGMRNEQFF; CDR3 DNA: TGTGCCAGCAGCTCACTCGGGACAGGGATGAGGAATGAGCAGTTCTTC
V gene: TRBV20-1; J gene: TRBJ2-3; clone size: .; D gene: TRBD2; CDR3 protein: CSATLAKGTDTQYF; CDR3 DNA: TGCAGTGCCACACTAGCGAAGGGCACAGATACGCAGTATTTT